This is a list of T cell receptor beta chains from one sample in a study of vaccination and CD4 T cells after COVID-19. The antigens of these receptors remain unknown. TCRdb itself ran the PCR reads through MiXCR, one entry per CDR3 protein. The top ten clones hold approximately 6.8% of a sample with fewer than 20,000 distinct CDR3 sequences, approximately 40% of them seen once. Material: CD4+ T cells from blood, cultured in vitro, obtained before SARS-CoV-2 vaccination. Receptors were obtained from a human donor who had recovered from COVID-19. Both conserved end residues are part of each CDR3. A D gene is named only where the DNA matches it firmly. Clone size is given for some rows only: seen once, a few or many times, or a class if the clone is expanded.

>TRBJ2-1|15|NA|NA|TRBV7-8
TGTGCCAGCAGCTTATCGGCGGGGTCCTACAATGAGCAGTTCTTC
CASSLSAGSYNEQFF
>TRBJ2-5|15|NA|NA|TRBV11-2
TGTGCCAGCAGCCCCGTGGTACGGGGGCGTGAGACCCAGTACTTC
CASSPVVRGRETQYF
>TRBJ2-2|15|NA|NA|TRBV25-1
TGTGCCAGCAAAAGGGAGACAGAGAACACCGGGGAGCTGTTTTTT
CASKRETENTGELFF
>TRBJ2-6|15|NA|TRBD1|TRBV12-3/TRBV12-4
TGTGCCAGCAGTTTAGACAGGGGCCCTCCAGACGTCCTGACTTTC
CASSLDRGPPDVLTF
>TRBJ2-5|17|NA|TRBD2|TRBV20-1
TGCAGTGCGCGCAGAGCGAGCGGGGGCCTCCCCCAAGAGACCCAGTACTTC
CSARRASGGLPQETQYF
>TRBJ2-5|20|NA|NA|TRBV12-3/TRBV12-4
TGTGCCAGCAGTGCCCCCAAGGGGGGGGGCGTTTCGGTTAATTGGGAGACCCAGTACTTC
CASSAPKGGGVSVNWETQYF
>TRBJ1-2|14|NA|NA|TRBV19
TGTGCCAGTAGCCGCGGGGCCGGGGACTATGGCTACACCTTC
CASSRGAGDYGYTF
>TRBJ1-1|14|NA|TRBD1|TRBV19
TGTGCCAGTAGCAGCGGACAGGGAGAGGCTGAAGCTTTCTTT
CASSSGQGEAEAFF
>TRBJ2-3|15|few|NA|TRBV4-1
TGCGCCAGCAGCCTTTTGCCGGACGGACGAGATACGCAGTATTTT
CASSLLPDGRDTQYF
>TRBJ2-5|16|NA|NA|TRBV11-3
TGTGCCAGCAGCTTAGTTGAGGGACCGTCCCAAGAGACCCAGTACTTC
CASSLVEGPSQETQYF
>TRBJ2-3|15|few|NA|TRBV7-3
TGTGCCAGCAACTTAGGACTGTCCGAGGCAGATACGCAGTATTTT
CASNLGLSEADTQYF
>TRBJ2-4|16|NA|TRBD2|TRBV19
TGTGCCAGTAGCAGACTAGCGGGTGGAGCCAAAAACATTCAGTACTTC
CASSRLAGGAKNIQYF
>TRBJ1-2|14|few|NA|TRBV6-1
TGTGCCAGCAGCCCGTTCCGGGACACCCTAGGCTACACCTTC
CASSPFRDTLGYTF
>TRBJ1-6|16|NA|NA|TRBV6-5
TGTGCCAGCTGTTACTCGGGAAACTCCTATAATTCACCCCTCCACTTT
CASCYSGNSYNSPLHF
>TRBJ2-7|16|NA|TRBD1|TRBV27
TGTGCCAGCAGTTCATACGACAGGGGACTTATCTACGAGCAGTACTTC
CASSSYDRGLIYEQYF
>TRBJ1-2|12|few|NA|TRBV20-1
TGCAGTGCTGGTGCCAGGAGTAGAGGCTACACCTTC
CSAGARSRGYTF
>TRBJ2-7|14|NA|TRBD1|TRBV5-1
TGCGCCAGCAGCGCAGGGGACAGGGGCGGAGAGCAGTACTTC
CASSAGDRGGEQYF
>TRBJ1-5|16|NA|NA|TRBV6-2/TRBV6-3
TGTGCCAGCAGTTACACCTCACGGGGGGGCAATCAGCCCCAGCATTTT
CASSYTSRGGNQPQHF
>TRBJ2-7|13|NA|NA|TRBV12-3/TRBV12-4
TGTGCCAGCAGTTTCATCGGGGGCCGCGAGCAGTACTTC
CASSFIGGREQYF
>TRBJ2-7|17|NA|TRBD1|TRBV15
TGTGCCACCAGCAGAGGAGGGTCGGGTACAGGGGTGGGCGAGCAGTACTTC
CATSRGGSGTGVGEQYF
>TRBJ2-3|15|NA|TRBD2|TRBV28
TGTGCCAGCAGCCGCCCGACTAGCGGAACAGATACGCAGTATTTT
CASSRPTSGTDTQYF
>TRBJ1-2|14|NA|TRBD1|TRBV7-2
TGTGCCAGCAGCTTACAGGGACAGGACTATGGCTACACCTTC
CASSLQGQDYGYTF
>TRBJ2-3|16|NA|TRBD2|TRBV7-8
TGTGCCAGCAGCTTGACGGGGCGGGAGGGCCGGGGTACGCAGTATTTT
CASSLTGREGRGTQYF
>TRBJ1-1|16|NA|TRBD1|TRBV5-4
TGTGCCAGCAGCCTTGCCCCGACAGGGGGGTACACTGAAGCTTTCTTT
CASSLAPTGGYTEAFF
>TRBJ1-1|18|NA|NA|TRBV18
TGTGCCAGCTCACCACTACTAAGACCGGAGGCCGTGGTGGCTGAAGCTTTCTTT
CASSPLLRPEAVVAEAFF
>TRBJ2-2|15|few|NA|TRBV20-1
TGCAGTGCTTCAAGGGGGGGGCCTCAGACCGGGGAGCTGTTTTTT
CSASRGGPQTGELFF
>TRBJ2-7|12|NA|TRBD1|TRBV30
TGTGCCTGGATGGGACAGTCCTACGAGCAGTACTTC
CAWMGQSYEQYF
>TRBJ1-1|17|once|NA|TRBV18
TGTGCCAGCTCACCACTGGGCTCTGGGGGTATTGACACTGAAGCTTTCTTT
CASSPLGSGGIDTEAFF
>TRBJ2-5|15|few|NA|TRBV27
TGTGCCAGCAGCTCTATTCGGACTACCCAAGAGACCCAGTACTTC
CASSSIRTTQETQYF
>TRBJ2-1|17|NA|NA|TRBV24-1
TGTGCCACCAGTGACCCTAGTAAGGGCCCGTCAGGAAATGAGCAGTTCTTC
CATSDPSKGPSGNEQFF
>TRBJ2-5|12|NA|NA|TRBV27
TGTGCCAGCCGAACAGGAGGTGAGACCCAGTACTTC
CASRTGGETQYF
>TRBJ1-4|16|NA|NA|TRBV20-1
TGCAGTGCTAGAGGGACAGCCCTAGCAACTAATGAAAAACTGTTTTTT
CSARGTALATNEKLFF
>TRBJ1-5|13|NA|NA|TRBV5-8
TGTGCCAGCAGCTTGTCTCGTGGTCAGCCCCAGCATTTT
CASSLSRGQPQHF
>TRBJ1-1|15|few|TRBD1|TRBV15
TGTGCCACCAGCAGAGATCGGGACAGGAACACTGAAGCTTTCTTT
CATSRDRDRNTEAFF
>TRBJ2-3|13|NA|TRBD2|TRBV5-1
TGCGCCAGCACTTTAGCGGGGGGAGATACGCAGTATTTT
CASTLAGGDTQYF
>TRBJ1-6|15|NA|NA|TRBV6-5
TGTGCCAGCAGTTACGTGCCAGATATCAATTCACCCCTCCACTTT
CASSYVPDINSPLHF
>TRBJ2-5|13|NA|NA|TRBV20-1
TGCAGTGCCCGTCCAGGGTACCAAGAGACCCAGTACTTC
CSARPGYQETQYF
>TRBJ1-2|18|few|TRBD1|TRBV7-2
TGTGCCAGCAGCAGGACTCCGGGACAGGCCATCACCCAAGGGGGCTACACCTTC
CASSRTPGQAITQGGYTF
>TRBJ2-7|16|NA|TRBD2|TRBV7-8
TGTGCCAGCAGCTTAGCGGGACTAGCGGGAGATAACGAGCAGTACTTC
CASSLAGLAGDNEQYF
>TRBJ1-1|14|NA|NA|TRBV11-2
TGTGCCAGCAGTTCTACTCCCGGGAACACTGAAGCTTTCTTT
CASSSTPGNTEAFF
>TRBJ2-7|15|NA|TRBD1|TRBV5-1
TGCGCCAGCAGCTCCGGGACAGGTCCCTTCTACGAGCAGTACTTC
CASSSGTGPFYEQYF
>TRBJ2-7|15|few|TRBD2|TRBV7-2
TGTGCCAGCAGCTTAAGTTCCGGGACTAGCCACGAGCAGTACTTC
CASSLSSGTSHEQYF
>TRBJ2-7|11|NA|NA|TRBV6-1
TGTGCCAGCAGGTTAGGGTCCGAGCAGTACTTC
CASRLGSEQYF
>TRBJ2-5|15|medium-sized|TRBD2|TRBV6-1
TGTGCCAGCATCGGACTAGCGGGAGGGCCGGAGACCCAGTACTTC
CASIGLAGGPETQYF
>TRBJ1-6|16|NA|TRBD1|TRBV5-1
TGCGCCAGCAGCTTGGGGGACAGGCCCTACCATTCACCCCTCCACTTT
CASSLGDRPYHSPLHF
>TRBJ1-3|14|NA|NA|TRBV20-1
TGCAGTGCTAGGGCCGGCAGCTCTGGAAACACCATATATTTT
CSARAGSSGNTIYF
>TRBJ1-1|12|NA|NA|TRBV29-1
TGCAGCGTTGGGGTTATGAACACTGAAGCTTTCTTT
CSVGVMNTEAFF
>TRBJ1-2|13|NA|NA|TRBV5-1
TGCGCCAGCAGCTTGGCGGACAGCTATGGCTACACCTTC
CASSLADSYGYTF
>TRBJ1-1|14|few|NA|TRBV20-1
TGCAGTGCTAGCCCCACCGGCAGAATCACTGAAGCTTTCTTT
CSASPTGRITEAFF
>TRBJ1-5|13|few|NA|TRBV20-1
TGCAGTGCTGCGCGGGGCACCGGGACACCTTTATATTTT
CSAARGTGTPLYF
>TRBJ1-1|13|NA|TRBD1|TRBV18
TGTGCCAGCTCACCAAATCCGGGACAGGAGGCTTTCTTT
CASSPNPGQEAFF
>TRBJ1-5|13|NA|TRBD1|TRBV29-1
TGCAGCGTCTCACAGGGGGTCAATCAGCCCCAGCATTTT
CSVSQGVNQPQHF
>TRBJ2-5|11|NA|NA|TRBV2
TGTGCCGGCAGCGTGGCAGAGACCCAGTACTTC
CAGSVAETQYF